The rows below give T cell receptor beta chains drawn from one sample of a study of T cell responses to AZD1222 COVID-19 vaccine. Profiling relied on immunoSEQ multiplex PCR, and the TCRdb table lists in-frame clones only, not all of them. The table includes 140,000 or so clones, approximately 85% detected once. The sample in question was peripheral blood, obtained 28 days after the second dose of the MenACWY control vaccine. These receptor sequences come from an adult who received the MenACWY meningococcal vaccine as a control. Each CDR3 is given with its conserved first and last residue. D genes are given only for firm matches. Expanded clones are given a class, and other clones once, few, many or no size at all.

j_gene: TRBJ2-5; d_gene: TRBD2; v_gene: TRBV5-1; abundance: NA; CDR3nt: TGCGCCAGCAGCTTGGGCGGGAGGGGTCAAGAGACCCAGTACTTC; CDR3aa: CASSLGGRGQETQYF
j_gene: TRBJ2-2; d_gene: TRBD1; v_gene: TRBV3-1/TRBV3-2; abundance: NA; CDR3nt: TGTGCCAGCAGCCCCCGGCGGGCACAGGGGGTCACCGGGGAGCTGTTTTTT; CDR3aa: CASSPRRAQGVTGELFF
j_gene: TRBJ2-7; d_gene: TRBD1; v_gene: TRBV30; abundance: NA; CDR3nt: TGTGCCTCAAGGACAGGGGGTACCGACGAGCAGTACTTC; CDR3aa: CASRTGGTDEQYF
j_gene: TRBJ2-4; d_gene: NA; v_gene: TRBV7-2; abundance: NA; CDR3nt: TGTGCCAGCAGCTTAGAAAGATTAAACATTCAGTACTTC; CDR3aa: CASSLERLNIQYF
j_gene: TRBJ2-1; d_gene: NA; v_gene: TRBV7-2; abundance: NA; CDR3nt: TGTGCCAGCAGCTTAGGTAGGGCAGATGAGCAGTTCTTC; CDR3aa: CASSLGRADEQFF
j_gene: TRBJ1-5; d_gene: NA; v_gene: TRBV19; abundance: NA; CDR3nt: TGTGCCAGTAGCCTCTCCTGGGGATATCAGCCCCAGCATTTT; CDR3aa: CASSLSWGYQPQHF
j_gene: TRBJ2-2; d_gene: NA; v_gene: TRBV5-1; abundance: few; CDR3nt: TGCGCCAGCAGCTTGGATATAGGGAGAGGGGAGCTGTTTTTT; CDR3aa: CASSLDIGRGELFF
j_gene: TRBJ1-2; d_gene: TRBD1; v_gene: TRBV9; abundance: NA; CDR3nt: TGTGCCAGCAGCGTAGTTCAGGGGGACTATGGCTACACCTTC; CDR3aa: CASSVVQGDYGYTF
j_gene: TRBJ2-2; d_gene: NA; v_gene: TRBV27; abundance: once; CDR3nt: TGTGCCAGCAGTTTATTGACCGGGGAGCTGTTTTTT; CDR3aa: CASSLLTGELFF
j_gene: TRBJ1-2; d_gene: NA; v_gene: TRBV5-4; abundance: NA; CDR3nt: TGTGCCAGCAGCGCCGGGACCGATAAGCGCTACACCTTC; CDR3aa: CASSAGTDKRYTF
j_gene: TRBJ1-3; d_gene: NA; v_gene: TRBV10-2; abundance: NA; CDR3nt: TGCGCCAGCAAAGAATACCTCTCTGGAAACACCATATATTTT; CDR3aa: CASKEYLSGNTIYF
j_gene: TRBJ1-5; d_gene: NA; v_gene: TRBV28; abundance: once; CDR3nt: TGTGCCAGCAGTTTATTGCCAGGAGATAGCAATCAGCCCCAGCATTTT; CDR3aa: CASSLLPGDSNQPQHF
j_gene: TRBJ2-7; d_gene: NA; v_gene: TRBV5-4; abundance: NA; CDR3nt: TGTGCCAGCAGCTCGCAGGGGCAGAGCTACGAGCAGTACTTC; CDR3aa: CASSSQGQSYEQYF
j_gene: TRBJ1-4; d_gene: TRBD1; v_gene: TRBV24-1; abundance: NA; CDR3nt: TGTGCCGTCCAGACAGGGCCTAATGAAAAACTGTTTTTT; CDR3aa: CAVQTGPNEKLFF
j_gene: TRBJ1-2; d_gene: NA; v_gene: TRBV6-5; abundance: NA; CDR3nt: TGTGCCAGCAGTTACTCGATCCACTATGGCTACACCTTC; CDR3aa: CASSYSIHYGYTF
j_gene: TRBJ2-1; d_gene: NA; v_gene: TRBV24-1; abundance: NA; CDR3nt: TGTGCCACCAGTGTCAGGTCGGGTTCCTACAATGAGCAGTTCTTC; CDR3aa: CATSVRSGSYNEQFF
j_gene: TRBJ1-2; d_gene: NA; v_gene: TRBV2; abundance: NA; CDR3nt: TGTGCCAGCAGTAGGGAAACAGGGACTTATGGCTACACCTTC; CDR3aa: CASSRETGTYGYTF
j_gene: TRBJ1-4; d_gene: NA; v_gene: TRBV16; abundance: NA; CDR3nt: TGTGCCAGCAGCCAATGGGACGTAGGTAATGAAAAACTGTTTTTT; CDR3aa: CASSQWDVGNEKLFF
j_gene: TRBJ2-3; d_gene: NA; v_gene: TRBV27; abundance: NA; CDR3nt: TGTGCCAGCAGTTTATCGAATCCAGGGACCCGGGATACGCAGTATTTT; CDR3aa: CASSLSNPGTRDTQYF
j_gene: TRBJ2-7; d_gene: NA; v_gene: TRBV7-2; abundance: NA; CDR3nt: TGTGCCAGCAGCCCCCCGGGACGGTTTATGTACGAGCAGTACTTC; CDR3aa: CASSPPGRFMYEQYF
j_gene: TRBJ2-5; d_gene: NA; v_gene: TRBV5-1; abundance: NA; CDR3nt: TGCGCCAGCAGCTTGCCAGGGGAAGAGACCCAGTACTTC; CDR3aa: CASSLPGEETQYF
j_gene: TRBJ2-1; d_gene: TRBD1; v_gene: TRBV2; abundance: NA; CDR3nt: TGTGCCAGCAGGCCGACAGGGGGGGACTACAATGAGCAGTTCTTC; CDR3aa: CASRPTGGDYNEQFF
j_gene: TRBJ2-5; d_gene: TRBD1; v_gene: TRBV11-3; abundance: NA; CDR3nt: TGTGCCAGCAGCCACCTCAGGGGGTTGGGAAAAGAGACCCAGTACTTC; CDR3aa: CASSHLRGLGKETQYF
j_gene: TRBJ1-1; d_gene: NA; v_gene: TRBV2; abundance: NA; CDR3nt: TGTGCCTGTTCAACAGGGCGAGCAGGGAGCACTGAAGCTTTCTTT; CDR3aa: CACSTGRAGSTEAFF
j_gene: TRBJ2-5; d_gene: NA; v_gene: TRBV5-1; abundance: NA; CDR3nt: TGCGCCAGCAGCTTACAGGGTTACGGGGAGACCCAGTACTTC; CDR3aa: CASSLQGYGETQYF
j_gene: TRBJ1-1; d_gene: NA; v_gene: TRBV14; abundance: NA; CDR3nt: TGTGCCAGCAGCCGCTTTACCGGGGCGGGAACTGAAGCTTTCTTT; CDR3aa: CASSRFTGAGTEAFF
j_gene: TRBJ1-1; d_gene: NA; v_gene: TRBV19; abundance: NA; CDR3nt: TGTGCCAGTAGTCCACTGCGGACAGCTAACACTGAAGCTTTCTTT; CDR3aa: CASSPLRTANTEAFF
j_gene: TRBJ1-6; d_gene: NA; v_gene: TRBV5-1; abundance: NA; CDR3nt: TGCGCCAGCAGCGCGGACAGAAATAATTCACCCCTCCACTTT; CDR3aa: CASSADRNNSPLHF
j_gene: TRBJ1-6; d_gene: NA; v_gene: TRBV30; abundance: few; CDR3nt: TGTGCCTGGAGTGACGGACGCAATTCACCCCTCCACTTT; CDR3aa: CAWSDGRNSPLHF
j_gene: TRBJ1-1; d_gene: NA; v_gene: TRBV4-3; abundance: NA; CDR3nt: TGCGCCAGCAGCCAAGCCAGGACTAACGCAGGGGCTTTCTTT; CDR3aa: CASSQARTNAGAFF
j_gene: TRBJ2-1; d_gene: TRBD2; v_gene: TRBV7-9; abundance: NA; CDR3nt: TGTGCCAGCAGCTTACCCGGCTCGCTAGCGGCCAATGAGCAGTTCTTC; CDR3aa: CASSLPGSLAANEQFF
j_gene: TRBJ2-6; d_gene: NA; v_gene: TRBV9; abundance: once; CDR3nt: TGTGCCAGCAGCGGGTCCTTAACGCGAGGGGCCAACGTCCTGACTTTC; CDR3aa: CASSGSLTRGANVLTF
j_gene: TRBJ1-6; d_gene: TRBD1; v_gene: TRBV4-1; abundance: many; CDR3nt: TGCGCCAGCAGCCAGATTGGAAGGACAGGGGGGCATTCACCCCTCCACTTT; CDR3aa: CASSQIGRTGGHSPLHF
j_gene: TRBJ1-1; d_gene: TRBD1; v_gene: TRBV7-9; abundance: NA; CDR3nt: TGTGCCAGCAGCGTCCTCAGGGGGACTGAAGCTTTCTTT; CDR3aa: CASSVLRGTEAFF
j_gene: TRBJ2-7; d_gene: NA; v_gene: TRBV18; abundance: NA; CDR3nt: TGTGCCAGCTCACCAAGTAACAGGAAAATGCAGTACTTC; CDR3aa: CASSPSNRKMQYF
j_gene: TRBJ1-2; d_gene: NA; v_gene: TRBV28; abundance: once; CDR3nt: TGTGCCAGCAGTTTCTCGGGGGCCTATGGCTACACCTTC; CDR3aa: CASSFSGAYGYTF
j_gene: TRBJ2-5; d_gene: NA; v_gene: TRBV19; abundance: NA; CDR3nt: TGTGCCAGCCGACCTCTCGCGGGGGCCCAAGAGACCCAGTACTTC; CDR3aa: CASRPLAGAQETQYF
j_gene: TRBJ1-2; d_gene: NA; v_gene: TRBV5-4; abundance: NA; CDR3nt: TGTGCCAGCAGCTTGGAAAAGGGGAACTATGGCTACACCTTC; CDR3aa: CASSLEKGNYGYTF
j_gene: TRBJ1-1; d_gene: NA; v_gene: TRBV19; abundance: NA; CDR3nt: TGTGCCAGTAGTACCTGGACTGAAGCTTTCTTT; CDR3aa: CASSTWTEAFF
j_gene: TRBJ2-6; d_gene: TRBD1; v_gene: TRBV7-9; abundance: NA; CDR3nt: TGTGCCAGCAGCTTGGACAGGGGGCCCAGGTCTGGGGCCAACGTCCTGACTTTC; CDR3aa: CASSLDRGPRSGANVLTF
j_gene: TRBJ2-2; d_gene: NA; v_gene: TRBV19; abundance: NA; CDR3nt: TGTGCCAGTAGTGGGCAGTCGAACACCGGGGAGCTGTTTTTT; CDR3aa: CASSGQSNTGELFF
j_gene: TRBJ2-1; d_gene: TRBD2; v_gene: TRBV9; abundance: NA; CDR3nt: TGTGCCAGCAGCGTACCGGCGGGGGTCTCCAATGAGCAGTTCTTC; CDR3aa: CASSVPAGVSNEQFF
j_gene: TRBJ1-1; d_gene: NA; v_gene: TRBV15; abundance: NA; CDR3nt: TGTGCCACCAGCAGGGACGAGATAGCTTTCTTT; CDR3aa: CATSRDEIAFF
j_gene: TRBJ1-5; d_gene: NA; v_gene: TRBV15; abundance: NA; CDR3nt: TGTGCCACCAGCAGAGATCAGGCTGCGGGGCAGCCCCAGCATTTT; CDR3aa: CATSRDQAAGQPQHF
j_gene: TRBJ1-1; d_gene: TRBD1; v_gene: TRBV5-1; abundance: NA; CDR3nt: TGCGCCAGCAGACTACTTACAGGACAGGGAACTGAAGCTTTCTTT; CDR3aa: CASRLLTGQGTEAFF
j_gene: TRBJ2-3; d_gene: NA; v_gene: TRBV6-5; abundance: NA; CDR3nt: TGTGCCAGCATGAAGACAGGATCTAGCACAGATACGCAGTATTTT; CDR3aa: CASMKTGSSTDTQYF
j_gene: TRBJ1-2; d_gene: NA; v_gene: TRBV27; abundance: NA; CDR3nt: TGTGCCAGCAGTTCCCCGATGAAAGGATCCTATGGCTACACCTTC; CDR3aa: CASSSPMKGSYGYTF
j_gene: TRBJ1-1; d_gene: NA; v_gene: TRBV14; abundance: NA; CDR3nt: TGTGCCAGCAGCCGACAGCTTGAAGCTTTCTTT; CDR3aa: CASSRQLEAFF
j_gene: TRBJ1-2; d_gene: NA; v_gene: TRBV28; abundance: once; CDR3nt: TGTGCCAGCAGTTTGACAGTATTTAACTATGGCTACACCTTC; CDR3aa: CASSLTVFNYGYTF
j_gene: TRBJ2-7; d_gene: NA; v_gene: TRBV25-1; abundance: once; CDR3nt: TGTGCCAGCAGTGAACGCAGGGGGGGTTACGAGCAGTACTTC; CDR3aa: CASSERRGGYEQYF
j_gene: TRBJ2-4; d_gene: NA; v_gene: TRBV4-1; abundance: many; CDR3nt: TGCGCCAGCAGCCAGCCAAACCAGGGGGGGTTAGCCAAAAACATTCAGTACTTC; CDR3aa: CASSQPNQGGLAKNIQYF
j_gene: TRBJ1-1; d_gene: NA; v_gene: TRBV7-9; abundance: NA; CDR3nt: TGTGCCAGCAGCGAGAACACTGAAGCTTTCTTT; CDR3aa: CASSENTEAFF
j_gene: TRBJ2-3; d_gene: TRBD2; v_gene: TRBV4-1; abundance: NA; CDR3nt: TGCGCCAGCAGCCGCACTAGCGGGGGGTCTACTAGCACAGATACGCAGTATTTT; CDR3aa: CASSRTSGGSTSTDTQYF
j_gene: TRBJ1-6; d_gene: NA; v_gene: TRBV7-6; abundance: NA; CDR3nt: TGTGCCAGCAGCCCTACGAATTTAGATTCACCCCTCCACTTT; CDR3aa: CASSPTNLDSPLHF
j_gene: TRBJ2-3; d_gene: NA; v_gene: TRBV6-6; abundance: NA; CDR3nt: TGTGCCAGCAGTCCAATCAGGGGTCGCACAGATACGCAGTATTTT; CDR3aa: CASSPIRGRTDTQYF
j_gene: TRBJ2-1; d_gene: NA; v_gene: TRBV11-2; abundance: NA; CDR3nt: TGTGCCAGCAGCGGGAGAACAGGTTGGGTCGATGAGCAGTTCTTC; CDR3aa: CASSGRTGWVDEQFF